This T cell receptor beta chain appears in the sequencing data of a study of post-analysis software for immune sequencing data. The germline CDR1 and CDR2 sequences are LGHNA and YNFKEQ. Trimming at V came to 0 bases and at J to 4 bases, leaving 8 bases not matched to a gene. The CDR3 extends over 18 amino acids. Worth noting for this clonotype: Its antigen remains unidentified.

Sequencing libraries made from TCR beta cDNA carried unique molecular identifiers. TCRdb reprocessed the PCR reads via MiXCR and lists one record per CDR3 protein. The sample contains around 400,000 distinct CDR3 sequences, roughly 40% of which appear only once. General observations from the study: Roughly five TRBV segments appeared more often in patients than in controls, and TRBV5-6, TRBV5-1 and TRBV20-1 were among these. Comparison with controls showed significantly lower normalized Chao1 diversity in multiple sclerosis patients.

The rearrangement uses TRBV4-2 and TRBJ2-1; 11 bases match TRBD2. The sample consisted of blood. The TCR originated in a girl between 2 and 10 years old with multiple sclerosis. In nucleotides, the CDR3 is TGTGCCAGCAGCCAAGATCGGAGGGCTAGCGGGGGGTACAATGAGCAGTTCTTC. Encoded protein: CASSQDRRASGGYNEQFF.